The clone carrying this T cell receptor (beta chain) was observed a handful of times. The record originates from a study of blood T cell repertoires in COVID-19. Overall study context: Sites in the United States, Italy and Spain provided acute and convalescent COVID-19 samples. The analysed material was cDNA or gDNA that came from T cells, B-cell-depleted T cells, or PBMCs.

Under the authors' procedure: Amplification of reference gene primers was used by the study to estimate nucleated cell counts. Some clones are missing from TCRdb's copy, which holds only in-frame ones; the method was immunoSEQ multiplex PCR. V and J calls and clone size are as listed in that table; D and trimming were resolved from the DNA. The sample carries around 100,000 clones, roughly 84% recorded once. The V gene end was trimmed by 6 bases and the J gene end by 5 bases; junction bases not matched to a gene: 4. This CDR3 comprises 14 residues. CDR1 is KGHSH and CDR2 is LQKENI in the germline V gene.

This TCR came from a human donor in a cohort sampled during active COVID-19. The gene calls are TRBV18 and TRBJ1-5, with 10 bases identical to TRBD1. Material: peripheral blood. CDR3 nucleotide sequence: TGTGCCAGCTCCCCCGGGACAGGGGATCAGCCCCAGCATTTT. This encodes CASSPGTGDQPQHF.